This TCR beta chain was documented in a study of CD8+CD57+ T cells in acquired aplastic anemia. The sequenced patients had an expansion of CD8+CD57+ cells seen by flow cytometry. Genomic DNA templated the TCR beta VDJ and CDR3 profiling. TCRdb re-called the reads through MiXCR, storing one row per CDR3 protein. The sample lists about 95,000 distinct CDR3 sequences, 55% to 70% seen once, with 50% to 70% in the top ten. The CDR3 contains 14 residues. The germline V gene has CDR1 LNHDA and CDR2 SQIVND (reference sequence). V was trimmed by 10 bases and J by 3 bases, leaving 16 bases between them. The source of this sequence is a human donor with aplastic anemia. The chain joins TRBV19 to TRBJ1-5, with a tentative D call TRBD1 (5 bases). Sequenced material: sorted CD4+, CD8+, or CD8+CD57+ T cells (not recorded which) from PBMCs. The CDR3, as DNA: TGTGCCACTTCAAGTGGAGGGGTCAATCAGCCCCAGCATTTT. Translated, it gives CATSSGGVNQPQHF.